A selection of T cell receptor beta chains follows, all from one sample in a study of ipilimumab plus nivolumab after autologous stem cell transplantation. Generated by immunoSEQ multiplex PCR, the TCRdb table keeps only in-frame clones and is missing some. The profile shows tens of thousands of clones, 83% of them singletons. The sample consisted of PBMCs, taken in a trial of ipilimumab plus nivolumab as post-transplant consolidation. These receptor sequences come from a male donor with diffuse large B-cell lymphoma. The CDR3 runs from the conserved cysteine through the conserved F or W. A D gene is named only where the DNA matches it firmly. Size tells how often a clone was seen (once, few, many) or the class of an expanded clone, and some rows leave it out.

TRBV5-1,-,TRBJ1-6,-,CASSPAGVFPPLHF,TGCGCCAGCAGCCCTGCGGGGGTATTCCCCCCCCTCCACTTT
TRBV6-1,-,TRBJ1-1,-,CASSGVGARRNTEAFF,TGTGCCAGCAGTGGCGTGGGGGCGAGGAGGAACACTGAAGCTTTCTTT
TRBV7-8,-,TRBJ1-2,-,CASSPPEGRYGYTF,TGTGCCAGCAGCCCCCCGGAAGGGCGGTATGGCTACACCTTC
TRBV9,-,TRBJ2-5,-,CASSVTDQETQYF,TGTGCCAGCAGCGTCACGGACCAAGAGACCCAGTACTTC
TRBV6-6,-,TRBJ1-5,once,CASSYRGGQPQHF,TGTGCCAGCAGTTACAGGGGGGGGCAGCCCCAGCATTTT
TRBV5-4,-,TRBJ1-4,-,CASSPSVSTNEKLFF,TGTGCCAGCAGCCCTTCGGTATCAACTAATGAAAAACTGTTTTTT
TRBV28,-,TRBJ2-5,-,CASSSSRVRGETQYF,-
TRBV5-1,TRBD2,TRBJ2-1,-,CASSPKTSGGVNEQFF,TGCGCCAGCAGCCCGAAAACTAGCGGGGGGGTAAATGAGCAGTTCTTC
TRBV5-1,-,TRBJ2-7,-,CASSLEAPAYEQYF,TGCGCCAGCAGCTTGGAAGCACCCGCCTACGAGCAGTACTTC
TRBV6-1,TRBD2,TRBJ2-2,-,CAVRTSGEIGELFF,TGTGCCGTTAGGACTAGCGGGGAAATCGGGGAGCTGTTTTTT
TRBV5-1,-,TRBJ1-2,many,CASSLTNYGYTF,TGCGCCAGCAGCTTAACTAACTATGGCTACACCTTC
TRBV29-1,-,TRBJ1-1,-,CSVVREVDTEAFF,TGCAGCGTTGTGCGGGAGGTGGACACTGAAGCTTTCTTT
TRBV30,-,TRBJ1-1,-,CAWRSPGRNTEAFF,TGTGCCTGGAGGAGTCCAGGGCGGAACACTGAAGCTTTCTTT
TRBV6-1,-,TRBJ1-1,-,CASEGDSATEAFF,TGTGCCAGCGAAGGAGACAGCGCTACTGAAGCTTTCTTT
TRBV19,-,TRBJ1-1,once,CATAATQNTEAFF,TGTGCCACAGCGGCGACACAGAACACTGAAGCTTTCTTT
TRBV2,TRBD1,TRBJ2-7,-,CASGGQGSYEQYF,TGTGCCAGCGGGGGACAGGGGAGCTACGAGCAGTACTTC
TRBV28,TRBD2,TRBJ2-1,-,CASSPNRLAAHNEQFF,TGTGCCAGCAGTCCCAATCGACTAGCGGCCCACAATGAGCAGTTCTTC
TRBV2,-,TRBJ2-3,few,CASTPSRDTQYF,TGTGCCAGCACCCCGTCTCGGGATACGCAGTATTTT
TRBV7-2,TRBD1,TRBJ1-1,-,CASSPDRGPAFF,TGTGCCAGCAGCCCGGACAGGGGGCCGGCTTTCTTT
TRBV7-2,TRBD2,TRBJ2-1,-,CASRGGGLAGTFSYNEQFF,TGTGCCAGCAGGGGAGGCGGACTAGCGGGGACCTTCTCCTACAATGAGCAGTTCTTC
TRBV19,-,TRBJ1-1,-,CASTTAAEAFF,TGTGCCAGTACTACAGCCGCTGAAGCTTTCTTT
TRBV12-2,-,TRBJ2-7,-,CASRLPQGSEQYF,TGTGCAAGTCGCTTACCGCAGGGGAGCGAGCAGTACTTC
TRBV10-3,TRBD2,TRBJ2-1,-,CAISDPGGPDEQFF,TGTGCCATCAGTGATCCGGGGGGGCCTGATGAGCAGTTCTTC
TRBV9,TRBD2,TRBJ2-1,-,CASSVAGRGDVEQFF,TGTGCCAGCAGCGTAGCTGGGCGGGGGGATGTTGAGCAGTTCTTC
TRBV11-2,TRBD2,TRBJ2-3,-,CASSLEPSGGADTQYF,TGTGCCAGCAGCTTAGAGCCTAGCGGGGGGGCAGATACGCAGTATTTT
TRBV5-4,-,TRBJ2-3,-,CASAAGRRTDTQYF,TGTGCCAGCGCCGCCGGGCGGCGTACAGATACGCAGTATTTT
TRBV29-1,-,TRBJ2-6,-,CSVVEFQGAGANVLTF,TGCAGCGTCGTAGAATTTCAGGGCGCTGGGGCCAACGTCCTGACTTTC
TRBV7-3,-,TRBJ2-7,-,CASSKAPLARDRGEQYF,TGTGCCAGCAGCAAGGCCCCTTTAGCGAGGGACCGCGGGGAGCAGTACTTC
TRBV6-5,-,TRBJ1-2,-,CASSYSAYVGYTF,TGTGCCAGCAGTTACTCGGCATATGTTGGCTACACCTTC
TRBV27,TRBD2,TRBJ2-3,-,CASSFRTSVRSTDTQYF,TGTGCCAGCAGTTTTAGAACTAGCGTAAGGAGCACAGATACGCAGTATTTT
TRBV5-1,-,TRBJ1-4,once,CASSLLSATNEKLFF,TGCGCCAGCAGCTTGTTGTCAGCAACTAATGAAAAACTGTTTTTT
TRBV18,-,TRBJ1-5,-,CASSPQGVRNQPQHF,TGTGCCAGCTCACCACAGGGAGTGAGAAATCAGCCCCAGCATTTT
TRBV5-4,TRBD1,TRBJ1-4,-,CASSPDRDEKLFF,TGTGCCAGCAGCCCCGACAGGGATGAAAAACTGTTTTTT
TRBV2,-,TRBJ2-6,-,CASSVAGSGANVLTF,TGTGCCAGCAGTGTGGCGGGTTCTGGGGCCAACGTCCTGACTTTC
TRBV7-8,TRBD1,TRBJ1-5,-,CASSLVNRGGYNQPQHF,TGTGCCAGCAGCTTAGTAAACAGGGGCGGGTATAATCAGCCCCAGCATTTT
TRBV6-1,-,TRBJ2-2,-,CASKAALANTGELFF,TGTGCCAGCAAGGCCGCACTCGCGAACACCGGGGAGCTGTTTTTT